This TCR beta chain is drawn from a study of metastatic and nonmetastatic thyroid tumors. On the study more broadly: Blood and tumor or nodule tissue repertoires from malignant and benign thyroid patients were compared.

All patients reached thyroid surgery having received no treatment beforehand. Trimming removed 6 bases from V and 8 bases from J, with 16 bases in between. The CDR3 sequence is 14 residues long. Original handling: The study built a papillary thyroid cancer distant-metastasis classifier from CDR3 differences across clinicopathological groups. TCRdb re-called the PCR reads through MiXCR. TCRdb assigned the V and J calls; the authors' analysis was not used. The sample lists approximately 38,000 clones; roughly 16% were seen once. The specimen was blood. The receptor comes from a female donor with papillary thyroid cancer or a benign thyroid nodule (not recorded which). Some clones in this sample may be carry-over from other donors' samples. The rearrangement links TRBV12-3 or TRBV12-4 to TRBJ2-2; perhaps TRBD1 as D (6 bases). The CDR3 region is CASSPMGAWGELFF. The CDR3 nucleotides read TGTGCCAGCAGCCCGATGGGGGCTTGGGGGGAGCTGTTTTTT.